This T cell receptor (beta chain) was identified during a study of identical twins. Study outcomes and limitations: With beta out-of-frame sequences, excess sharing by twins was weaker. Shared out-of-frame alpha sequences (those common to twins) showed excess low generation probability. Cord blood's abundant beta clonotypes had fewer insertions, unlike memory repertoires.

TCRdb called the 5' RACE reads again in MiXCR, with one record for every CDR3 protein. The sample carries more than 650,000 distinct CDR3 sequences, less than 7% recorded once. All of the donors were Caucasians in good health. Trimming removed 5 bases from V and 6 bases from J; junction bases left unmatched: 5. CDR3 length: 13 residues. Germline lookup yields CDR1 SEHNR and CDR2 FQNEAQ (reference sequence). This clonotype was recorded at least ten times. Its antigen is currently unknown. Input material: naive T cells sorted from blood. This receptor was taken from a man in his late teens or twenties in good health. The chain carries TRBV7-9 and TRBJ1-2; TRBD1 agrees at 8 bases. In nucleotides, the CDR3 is TGTGCCAGCAGCCCGGGACAGGCGCATGGCTACACCTTC. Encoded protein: CASSPGQAHGYTF.